A selection of T cell receptor beta chains follows, all from one sample in a study of Graves' ophthalmopathy and Graves' hyperthyroidism. MiXCR was run by TCRdb on the multiplex PCR reads, yielding one entry per CDR3 protein. The data hold over 650,000 distinct CDR3 sequences, with 35% to 50% observed a single time. The source material was peripheral blood. The receptors were gathered from an adult man with Graves' ophthalmopathy. CDR3s include the opening cysteine and the closing phenylalanine or tryptophan. The D gene is left open where the match is weak. Some rows have no size entry. The others give once, few or many, or a class for an expanded clone.

d_call	clone_size	v_call	j_call	cdr3_nt	cdr3_aa
.	few	TRBV27	TRBJ1-2	TGTGCCAGCAGTTTATCCCTCGGAAGCGTGAACTATGGCTACACCTTC	CASSLSLGSVNYGYTF
TRBD1	.	TRBV25-1	TRBJ2-7	TGTGCCAGCAGTGCGCTACAGGGGAATGAGCAGTACTTC	CASSALQGNEQYF
.	many	TRBV2	TRBJ2-7	TGTGCCAGCATCGGGAGCATACACAACTCCTACGAGCAGTACTTC	CASIGSIHNSYEQYF
.	.	TRBV2	TRBJ1-2	TGTGCCAGCAGTTTCGCAGGGGTCTTCTATGGCTACACCTTC	CASSFAGVFYGYTF
TRBD1	.	TRBV5-1	TRBJ2-5	TGCGCCAGCAGCTTGGCTCCAGGACAGGGGGAGACCCAGTACTTC	CASSLAPGQGETQYF
.	many	TRBV29-1	TRBJ2-7	TGCAGCGTTGGAGAAGCGAGATACGAGCAGTACTTC	CSVGEARYEQYF
TRBD2	.	TRBV7-2	TRBJ2-3	TGTGCCAGCAGCTTAAACGGCGGGAGTCCAGATACGCAGTATTTT	CASSLNGGSPDTQYF
.	.	TRBV9	TRBJ1-2	TGTGCCAGCAGCGTTGGAGCCGACAGAACCTATGGCTACACCTTC	CASSVGADRTYGYTF
.	many	TRBV15	TRBJ2-5	TGTGCCACCAGCAGAGAACAGCAAGAGACCCAGTACTTC	CATSREQQETQYF
.	once	TRBV7-9	TRBJ2-5	TGTGCCGGCAGCTTATTCACAGGCGAAGAGACCCAGTACTTC	CAGSLFTGEETQYF
TRBD1	few	TRBV7-8	TRBJ2-7	TGTGCCAGCAGCTTAAGGTGCTGGACAGGGCCAACCTACGAGCAGTACTTC	CASSLRCWTGPTYEQYF
.	.	TRBV7-9	TRBJ2-7	TGTGCCAGCAGCTCCTTTTACTACGAGCAGTACTTC	CASSSFYYEQYF
.	.	TRBV20-1	TRBJ2-5	TGCAGTGCGGCAGGGGAATTCAATCAGCCCCAGTACTTC	CSAAGEFNQPQYF
TRBD1	.	TRBV29-1	TRBJ2-7	TGCAGCGTTGAATCGGGACAGGTGGACGAGCAGTACTTC	CSVESGQVDEQYF
TRBD1	many	TRBV7-8	TRBJ1-1	TGTGCCAGCAGCGTCGACAGGGGGGCTTTCTTT	CASSVDRGAFF
.	many	TRBV2	TRBJ1-2	TGTGCCAGCAATTTGGACCTTGGGCAGACCTTC	CASNLDLGQTF
.	many	TRBV4-1	TRBJ1-1	TGCGCCAGCAGCCAAGGGATGGGGACACTGGCTTTCTTT	CASSQGMGTLAFF
.	few	TRBV2	TRBJ1-1	TGTGCCAGCAGTCCGATAGGATCCCCTGAAGCTTTCTTT	CASSPIGSPEAFF
.	.	TRBV10-3	TRBJ2-3	TGTGCCATCAGTGAGTCGGAGACGAGTGGCACAGATACGCAGTATTTT	CAISESETSGTDTQYF
TRBD2	.	TRBV7-2	TRBJ2-7	TGTGCCAGCAGCCTCTTAGCGGGGGGGACCTACGAGCAGTACTTC	CASSLLAGGTYEQYF
.	many	TRBV7-6	TRBJ1-1	TGTGCCAGCAGCTTAGCACCGACAGGGAACACTGAAGCTTTCTTT	CASSLAPTGNTEAFF
TRBD1	.	TRBV3-1	TRBJ2-2	TGTGCCAGCAGCCCTGGACAGGATAACACCGGGGAGCTGTTTTTT	CASSPGQDNTGELFF
.	.	TRBV14	TRBJ1-1	TGTGCCAGCAGCCCACGGCCCATGAACACTGAAGCTTTCTTT	CASSPRPMNTEAFF
.	.	TRBV29-1	TRBJ2-7	TGCAGCGCGATACAGGGGCAGTACTTC	CSAIQGQYF
TRBD1	.	TRBV15	TRBJ1-2	TGTGCTACACAGACAGGGTCGAACTATGGCTACACCTTC	CATQTGSNYGYTF
TRBD2	few	TRBV10-3	TRBJ2-5	TGTGCCAGCAGAATAGCGGGGGATGTGGAGACCCAGTACTTC	CASRIAGDVETQYF
TRBD1	many	TRBV11-1	TRBJ2-5	TGTGCCAGCAGCATCCTAGACAGGGTCAGAGAGACCCAGTACTTC	CASSILDRVRETQYF